The rows below give T cell receptor beta chains drawn from one sample of a study of T cells in Graves' hyperthyroidism and ophthalmopathy. TCRdb reprocessed the multiplex PCR reads via MiXCR and lists one record per CDR3 protein. The sample holds approximately 600,000 distinct CDR3 sequences, around 20% seen once. What was sequenced was blood. These receptors originate from a man younger than 45 with Graves' ophthalmopathy. Each CDR3 is given with its conserved first and last residue. D genes are given only for firm matches. The size field is filled for only some rows; it gives once, few, many or a size class.

clone size	V gene	J gene	D gene	CDR3 protein	CDR3 DNA
NA	TRBV15	TRBJ2-7	NA	CATSRLSGPQSYEQYF	TGTGCCACCAGCAGACTGTCCGGGCCCCAATCCTACGAGCAGTACTTC
few	TRBV6-1	TRBJ2-7	TRBD2	CASSETSGRYYEQYF	TGTGCCAGCAGTGAGACTAGCGGGAGGTATTACGAGCAGTACTTC
NA	TRBV20-1	TRBJ2-6	NA	CSALTGRPGGGANVLTF	TGCAGTGCCCTGACAGGCAGACCGGGGGGAGGGGCCAACGTCCTGACTTTC
many	TRBV6-1	TRBJ2-3	NA	CASSELIGLTSTDTQYF	TGTGCCAGCAGTGAGTTAATAGGACTTACAAGCACAGATACGCAGTATTTT
many	TRBV30	TRBJ1-2	NA	CAWSVGKDGYTF	TGTGCCTGGAGTGTTGGCAAGGATGGCTACACCTTC
NA	TRBV6-2/TRBV6-3	TRBJ1-1	NA	CASSYGRRAGEAFF	TGTGCCAGCAGTTACGGAAGACGGGCCGGTGAAGCTTTCTTT
NA	TRBV2	TRBJ2-4	NA	CASSDPGRAKNIQYF	TGTGCCAGCAGTGACCCCGGAAGGGCCAAAAACATTCAGTACTTC
few	TRBV9	TRBJ1-6	NA	CASSSEGGSPLHF	TGTGCCAGCAGCTCCGAGGGAGGTTCACCCCTCCACTTT
few	TRBV7-6	TRBJ2-7	NA	CASSLVIRRPTDRSPSEQYF	TGTGCCAGCAGCTTAGTTATACGTCGGCCCACTGACAGGTCCCCCTCGGAGCAGTACTTC
NA	TRBV27	TRBJ2-7	NA	CASSSGRDGAYEQYF	TGTGCCAGCAGTTCCGGCCGGGACGGTGCCTACGAGCAGTACTTC
many	TRBV2	TRBJ1-5	TRBD1	CASRVTGGSSNQPQHF	TGTGCCAGCAGAGTAACAGGGGGGAGTAGCAATCAGCCCCAGCATTTT
NA	TRBV29-1	TRBJ2-1	NA	CSVGEWEQFF	TGCAGCGTGGGGGAGTGGGAGCAGTTCTTC
NA	TRBV30	TRBJ1-3	NA	CAWKASGNTIYF	TGTGCCTGGAAAGCATCAGGAAACACCATATATTTT
NA	TRBV25-1	TRBJ2-2	TRBD1	CASSPWTGRNTGELFF	TGTGCCAGCAGTCCGTGGACAGGGAGGAACACCGGGGAGCTGTTTTTT
few	TRBV15	TRBJ1-5	NA	CATSTAVDSNQPQHF	TGTGCCACCAGCACCGCTGTGGATAGCAATCAGCCCCAGCATTTT
many	TRBV28	TRBJ2-3	NA	CASENTDTQYF	TGTGCCAGCGAGAACACAGATACGCAGTATTTT
NA	TRBV5-1	TRBJ2-7	NA	CASNPTTSGYEQYF	TGCGCCAGCAACCCGACTACCTCAGGATACGAGCAGTACTTC
NA	TRBV9	TRBJ2-3	TRBD2	CASSQGGGRAPADTQYF	TGTGCCAGCAGCCAAGGTGGCGGGAGGGCTCCCGCAGATACGCAGTATTTT
few	TRBV20-1	TRBJ1-4	NA	CSANRPGGGTNEKLFF	TGCAGTGCTAATCGGCCCGGGGGAGGAACTAATGAAAAACTGTTTTTT
few	TRBV20-1	TRBJ2-1	NA	CSALPPRASYNEQFF	TGCAGTGCTTTACCGCCGAGGGCATCCTACAATGAGCAGTTCTTC
NA	TRBV14	TRBJ1-2	NA	CASSQVPNYGYTF	TGTGCCAGCAGCCAAGTTCCTAACTATGGCTACACCTTC
NA	TRBV6-1	TRBJ2-7	NA	CASSRSGALSYEQYF	TGTGCCAGCAGTAGATCGGGGGCGTTATCCTACGAGCAGTACTTC
few	TRBV27	TRBJ2-7	NA	CASSLERLGEQYF	TGTGCCAGCAGTTTGGAAAGACTGGGCGAGCAGTACTTC
NA	TRBV20-1	TRBJ2-1	TRBD1	CSAPPGTGGNEQFF	TGCAGTGCTCCTCCCGGGACAGGGGGCAATGAGCAGTTCTTC
NA	TRBV12-3/TRBV12-4	TRBJ1-5	NA	CASSFLSLDQPQHF	TGTGCCAGCAGTTTTTTATCTCTAGATCAGCCCCAGCATTTT
NA	TRBV7-9	TRBJ1-2	NA	CASTDGGSGYGYTF	TGTGCCAGCACCGATGGGGGCTCTGGCTATGGCTACACCTTC
NA	TRBV7-8	TRBJ2-5	TRBD2	CASTLTRGETQYF	TGTGCCAGCACCCTGACGCGGGGGGAGACCCAGTACTTC
few	TRBV7-9	TRBJ2-1	TRBD2	CASSLFGGRDNEQFF	TGTGCCAGCAGCTTATTTGGCGGGAGAGACAATGAGCAGTTCTTC
many	TRBV24-1	TRBJ1-1	NA	CATSLGQNTEAFF	TGTGCCACCAGCTTGGGGCAGAACACTGAAGCTTTCTTT
NA	TRBV9	TRBJ2-5	TRBD2	CASSVGSGTVEETQYF	TGTGCCAGCAGCGTGGGAAGCGGGACTGTTGAAGAGACCCAGTACTTC
few	TRBV14	TRBJ2-7	NA	CASSHVRSPRDEQYF	TGTGCCAGCAGCCACGTCCGGTCCCCCCGCGACGAGCAGTACTTC
many	TRBV7-8	TRBJ2-7	TRBD1	CASSLGVAGGFYEQYF	TGTGCCAGCAGCTTAGGTGTGGCAGGGGGTTTCTACGAGCAGTACTTC
few	TRBV29-1	TRBJ2-1	NA	CSVLKRLLNEQFF	TGCAGCGTTTTAAAGCGTCTACTCAATGAGCAGTTCTTC
NA	TRBV29-1	TRBJ2-5	NA	CSVGRQGQETRYF	TGCAGCGTTGGTCGGCAGGGCCAAGAGACCCGGTACTTC
NA	TRBV19	TRBJ2-2	NA	CASSIAVGAGYTGELFF	TGTGCCAGTAGTATAGCCGTTGGAGCGGGTTACACCGGGGAGCTGTTTTTT
NA	TRBV7-2	TRBJ1-3	TRBD1	CASSLGGQFYSGNTIYF	TGTGCCAGCAGCTTAGGGGGACAGTTCTACTCTGGAAACACCATATATTTT
NA	TRBV27	TRBJ2-7	TRBD1	CASSLMTGGYEQYF	TGTGCCAGCAGTCTGATGACAGGGGGCTACGAGCAGTACTTC
few	TRBV7-2	TRBJ2-1	NA	CASSSGGDEQFF	TGTGCCAGCAGCTCGGGTGGAGATGAGCAGTTCTTC
NA	TRBV2	TRBJ2-5	NA	CASSERGETQYF	TGTGCCAGCAGTGAACGGGGTGAGACCCAGTACTTC
many	TRBV7-3	TRBJ2-3	NA	CASSRTDGTPPSTSLTDTQYF	TGTGCCAGCAGCAGAACAGACGGAACGCCTCCTTCGACAAGCTTAACAGATACGCAGTATTTT
NA	TRBV10-2	TRBJ2-1	TRBD2	CASSESGLAGEQFF	TGCGCCAGCAGTGAGTCTGGACTAGCGGGGGAGCAGTTCTTC
few	TRBV27	TRBJ2-1	TRBD1	CATGDRTYNEQFF	TGTGCCACAGGGGACAGAACCTACAATGAGCAGTTCTTC
NA	TRBV4-2	TRBJ2-4	TRBD2	CASSQDSPLAGGENIQYF	TGTGCCAGCAGCCAAGATAGTCCCCTAGCGGGAGGGGAAAACATTCAGTACTTC
few	TRBV6-2/TRBV6-3	TRBJ2-3	TRBD1	CASRLTGGTDTQYF	TGTGCCAGCAGATTAACAGGGGGAACAGATACGCAGTATTTT
NA	TRBV28	TRBJ2-7	NA	CASSLPPEQYF	TGTGCCAGCAGTTTACCCCCCGAGCAGTACTTC
many	TRBV12-3/TRBV12-4	TRBJ2-7	TRBD1	CASSSGQGAMHEQYF	TGTGCCAGCAGTTCGGGACAGGGGGCAATGCACGAGCAGTACTTC
NA	TRBV7-9	TRBJ2-4	NA	CASSPDSGNIQYF	TGTGCCAGCAGCCCCGACTCAGGGAACATTCAGTACTTC
few	TRBV5-8	TRBJ2-1	TRBD1	CASSSGQYNEQFF	TGTGCCAGCAGCTCGGGACAGTACAATGAGCAGTTCTTC
many	TRBV28	TRBJ1-1	TRBD1	CASSASFDRAVTEAFF	TGTGCCAGCAGTGCCTCCTTCGACAGGGCGGTCACTGAAGCTTTCTTT
few	TRBV27	TRBJ2-7	NA	CASSFIGLGEQYF	TGTGCCAGCAGTTTTATAGGGTTGGGCGAGCAGTACTTC
few	TRBV4-3	TRBJ2-1	NA	CASSPYMGYNEQFF	TGCGCCAGCAGCCCTTATATGGGGTACAATGAGCAGTTCTTC
few	TRBV3-1	TRBJ2-5	NA	CASSSRTLGTQYF	TGTGCCAGCAGCTCCCGGACATTGGGGACCCAGTACTTC
many	TRBV3-1	TRBJ2-2	NA	CASSPGGGGKELFF	TGTGCCAGCAGCCCCGGTGGAGGCGGGAAGGAGCTGTTTTTT
NA	TRBV5-4	TRBJ2-7	TRBD1	CASSPSTGALIYEQYF	TGTGCCAGCAGCCCTTCGACAGGGGCCCTCATCTACGAGCAGTACTTC